One sample yielded the 9 T cell receptor beta chains listed below, sequenced in a study of shared clonotypes between healthy human individuals (dated by TCRdb to the early 2020s). Libraries were built with the immunoSEQ multiplex PCR assay. TCRdb took over this immuneACCESS table, retaining in-frame rearrangements with V and J assigned. Such tables are incomplete; in checked studies, under half of the missing clones stem from an unresolved V gene, and the remainder is unexplained. The sample contains around 530,000 clones, about 80% of them found a single time. The ten largest clones represent more than 10% of the sample. The sequenced material came from PBMCs. Source of these receptors: a woman in her 40s in good health. Some clones in this sample may be carry-over from other donors' samples.

V gene TRBV5-1 combines with J gene TRBJ2-1; TRBD2 agrees at 9 bases. The trim removed 0 bases at V and 9 bases at J, leaving 10 bases unmatched. This CDR3 region has 16 residues. Germline assignment: CDR1 SGHRS and CDR2 YFSETQ. The chain's CDR3 is CASSLVVSGRVGEQFF. The CDR3 nucleotides are TGCGCCAGCAGCTTGGTTGTTAGCGGGAGAGTTGGTGAGCAGTTCTTC.

Only a few counts were recorded for this clone. J is TRBJ2-7 and V is TRBV6-6, with D perhaps TRBD1 or TRBD2 (5 bases each). CDR3 length equals 11 residues. V lost 8 bases, J lost 5 bases, and 10 bases lay in between. Looked up from germline, CDR1 is MNHNY and CDR2 is SVGAGI (reference sequence). CDR3 loop: CASLGTHEQYF. The CDR3 nucleotides are TGTGCCAGCTTAGGGACCCACGAGCAGTACTTC.

This clone was detected a few times. The CDR3 sequence is CASSYGLRLAGGEQFF. CDR3 nucleotide sequence: TGTGCCAGCAGTTACGGGCTGAGACTAGCGGGAGGTGAGCAGTTCTTC. The J gene is TRBJ2-1, the V gene TRBV6-6; TRBD2 agrees at 13 bases. The germline CDR1 and CDR2 sequences are MNHNY and SVGAGI (reference sequence). CDR3 length: 16 amino acids. The V segment lost 2 bases and the J segment 9 bases; nucleotides outside the gene matches: 7.

The rearrangement links TRBV29-1 to TRBJ2-5, with 13 bases matching TRBD2. The CDR3 spans 15 residues. V trimming: 6 bases; J trimming: 11 bases; junction bases outside the gene matches: 15. The germline CDR1 and CDR2 sequences are SQVTM and ANQGSEA. The CDR3 protein is CSVSGLAGVAREQYF. The CDR3 DNA reads TGCAGCGTCTCCGGACTAGCGGGAGTCGCAAGGGAGCAGTACTTC.

This chain joins TRBV2 and TRBJ2-2, with 8 bases identical to TRBD1. V lost 7 bases, J lost 3 bases, and 10 bases stayed unmatched. The length of the CDR3 is 16 residues. CDR1 SNHLY and CDR2 FYNNEI come from the germline V gene. CDR3 loop: CASTKNPTGDTGELFF. The CDR3 bases are TGTGCCAGCACGAAAAACCCGACAGGGGACACCGGGGAGCTGTTTTTT.

This chain connects TRBV30 to TRBJ2-2, with 7 bases aligning to TRBD1. Germline V gene sequence: CDR1 GTSNPN, CDR2 SVGIG (reference sequence). Unmatched junction bases numbered 3, after V lost 2 bases and J lost 6 bases. The CDR3 covers 13 residues. CDR3 in DNA: TGTGCCTGGAGTTCTCAGGGGGCCGGGGAGCTGTTTTTT. Its protein is CAWSSQGAGELFF.

This clone turned up a few times. This rearrangement joins TRBV5-1 to TRBJ1-1, with D unclear. The CDR3 sequence is 13 residues long. The V gene's germline CDR1 is SGHRS and CDR2 YFSETQ. V was clipped by 4 bases and J by 0 bases, with 7 bases between them. The CDR3 loop is CASSKDLNTEAFF. The CDR3 DNA reads as TGCGCCAGCAGCAAGGACTTGAACACTGAAGCTTTCTTT.

The genes are TRBV11-2 and TRBJ2-1, with D uncertain. Germline CDR1 reads SGHAT; CDR2 reads FQNNGV. Trimming left V 0 bases short and J 5 bases short, with 11 bases between. The CDR3 runs to 15 residues. CDR3 nucleotide sequence: TGTGCCAGCAGCTTAGATCGAGGTACTCACAATGAGCAGTTCTTC. Its protein product is CASSLDRGTHNEQFF.

The chain joins TRBV28 to TRBJ1-2, with D possibly being TRBD1 (6 bases). This CDR3 spans 15 amino acids. V gave up 7 bases and J gave up 3 bases, with 18 bases separating them. Germline CDR1 and CDR2: MDHEN and SYDVKM. The CDR3 loop reads CASIPGWGLYYGYTF. The CDR3 coding sequence is TGTGCCAGCATCCCGGGCTGGGGGCTTTACTATGGCTACACCTTC.